This T cell receptor (beta chain) was found in a study of post-analysis software for immune sequencing data. The wider study: Both relapsing-remitting and secondary progressive multiple sclerosis featured among the disease courses, as did progressive-relapsing multiple sclerosis. Findings and caveats of the study: The study found TRBV5-6, TRBV5-1 and TRBV20-1 among a few TRBV segments more frequent in patients than controls.

The ends were cut back, 6 bases at V and 0 bases at J, with 9 bases in the middle. CDR3 length equals 12 residues. Germline assignment: CDR1 DFQATT and CDR2 SNEGSKA (reference sequence). About this clonotype: As yet, its antigen is unknown.

TCR beta libraries were prepared from cDNA with unique molecular identifiers. In TCRdb, the PCR reads were re-called with MiXCR into one record per CDR3 protein. The sample has 800,000 to 950,000 distinct CDR3 sequences; about 53% are singletons. The receptor was isolated from a girl aged 10 to 17 with multiple sclerosis. The sequenced sample was blood. The chain employs TRBV20-1 and TRBJ2-7; no clear D gene. CDR3 region: CSANTNSYEQYF. For the CDR3, the DNA is TGCAGTGCGAACACAAACTCCTACGAGCAGTACTTC.